Below, 13 T cell receptor beta chains from the same sample are listed, as sequenced in a study of T-cell memory formation after mild COVID-19. One entry per CDR3 protein results from TCRdb running MiXCR on the 5' RACE reads. The sample consists of 300,000 or so distinct CDR3 sequences, about a sixth of them appearing once. Material for sequencing was PBMCs or a T cell subset sorted from them (not recorded which). These receptors all come from a man between 18 and 29 years old who had mild COVID-19 (a few samples of this study predate the infection). Cell type and time point are not known.

This clonotype was found a few times. The chain links TRBV7-2 to TRBJ2-7; D remains unclear. The CDR3 extends over 12 amino acids. The ends were cut back, 0 bases at V and 4 bases at J, with 4 bases in the middle. Germline lookup yields CDR1 SGHTA and CDR2 FQGNSA. CDR3 loop: CASSLAEYEQYV. DNA of the CDR3: TGTGCCAGCAGCTTAGCTGAATACGAGCAGTACGTC.

This chain connects TRBV6-6 to TRBJ2-5; the D is unclear. This CDR3 spans 15 amino acids. V was shortened by 0 bases and J by 7 bases, with 15 bases between the two germline ends. Germline CDR1 MNHNY, CDR2 SVGAGI (reference sequence). The CDR3, as DNA: TGTGCCAGCAGTTACTCGAACCAGGCCGCATCGACCCAGTACTTC. As protein: CASSYSNQAASTQYF.

The CDR3 spells CASSGQGNDEQFF. CDR3 coding DNA: TGTGCCAGCAGTGGACAGGGAAACGACGAGCAGTTCTTC. The chain is built from TRBV6-5 and TRBJ2-1; 8 bases are shared with TRBD1. The germline V gene has CDR1 MNHEY and CDR2 SVGAGI. This CDR3 has 13 amino acids. Trimming at V came to 5 bases and at J to 10 bases, leaving 7 bases not matched to a gene.

This clonotype has a handful of counts. V usage is TRBV6-6 and J usage is TRBJ2-7; 12 bases align to TRBD2. The CDR3 consists of 16 residues. Per the germline V gene, CDR1 is MNHNY and CDR2 is SVGAGI (reference sequence). Trimming removed 0 bases from V and 6 bases from J; junction bases left unmatched: 6. Here the CDR3 DNA reads TGTGCCAGCAGTTACTCGATTCTAGCGGGGGGGCTCGAGCAGTACTTC. Its protein product is CASSYSILAGGLEQYF.

The chain employs TRBV7-2 and TRBJ2-1; D is possibly TRBD2 (5 bases). This CDR3 region has 13 residues. The germline CDR1 and CDR2 sequences are SGHTA and FQGNSA. V lost 8 bases, J lost 2 bases, and 10 bases lay in between. The CDR3 bases are TGTGCCAGCGAGGGCCAGGCCTACAATGAGCAGTTCTTC. It is translated as CASEGQAYNEQFF.

This clonotype was observed a handful of times. This chain links TRBV12-2 with TRBJ2-7. TRBV12-2 is termed a pseudogene. This CDR3 is 14 amino acids long. CDR3 loop: CASRLTKPSSEQYV. The DNA of the CDR3 is TGTGCAAGTCGCTTAACAAAGCCATCCTCCGAGCAGTACGTC.

The chain links TRBV4-3 to TRBJ2-1; D unclear. Germline CDR1 reads LGHNA; CDR2 reads YSLEER. The CDR3 loop spans 12 amino acids. Trimming left V 0 bases short and J 10 bases short, with 7 bases between. In DNA form, the CDR3 reads TGCGCCAGCAGCCAAGATCTTGGCGAGCAGTTCTTC. Its translation is CASSQDLGEQFF.

The chain uses TRBV6-5 and TRBJ1-1, with D maybe TRBD1 (6 bases). This CDR3 contains 14 residues. Per the germline V gene, CDR1 is MNHEY and CDR2 is SVGAGI. Between the trimmed V and J ends, which lost 7 bases and 8 bases, there was a span of 20 bases. Here the CDR3 reads CASNQLTGRAEAFF. In DNA, the CDR3 is TGTGCCAGCAATCAACTCACAGGGAGAGCCGAAGCTTTCTTT.

The chain is built from TRBV6-5 and TRBJ2-7; D is tentatively TRBD1 or TRBD2 (5 bases each). CDR3 length equals 16 residues. The germline V gene has CDR1 MNHEY and CDR2 SVGAGI. The ends were cut back, 0 bases at V and 2 bases at J, with 14 bases in the middle. DNA of the CDR3: TGTGCCAGCAGTTACTCGAACGTCGGGGCCGCCTACGAGCAGTACTTC. Translated: CASSYSNVGAAYEQYF.

This chain joins TRBV2 and TRBJ2-2, with TRBD2 identical over 12 bases. The CDR3 runs to 16 residues. V trimming: 6 bases; J trimming: 0 bases; junction bases outside the gene matches: 2. Germline V gene lookup returns CDR1 SNHLY and CDR2 FYNNEI. The DNA of the CDR3 is TGTGCCAGCAGACTAGCGGGAGGAGCGAACACCGGGGAGCTGTTTTTT. Amino acids: CASRLAGGANTGELFF.

This clonotype was seen only a few times. The CDR3 DNA follows: TGTGCCAGCGGACTAGCGGGGGCCGAGACCCAGTACTTC. It encodes CASGLAGAETQYF. This rearrangement joins TRBV6-6 to TRBJ2-5; 13 positions agree with TRBD2. The CDR3 extends over 13 amino acids. V lost 8 bases, J lost 5 bases, and 2 bases stayed unmatched. Per germline, CDR1 MNHNY and CDR2 SVGAGI (reference sequence).

This clonotype was observed many times. The CDR3 loop is CASSLAQSYEQYF. The CDR3 DNA follows: TGTGCCAGCAGCTTAGCACAGTCCTACGAGCAGTACTTC. The rearrangement links TRBV7-2 to TRBJ2-7; D gene ambiguous. The V end lost 0 bases, the J end lost 1 base, and 4 bases lay between the germline ends. This CDR3 spans 13 amino acids. The germline CDR1 and CDR2 sequences are SGHTA and FQGNSA.

This clonotype was recorded a few times. V and J are TRBV7-7 and TRBJ2-1, with TRBD2 matching 9 bases. This CDR3 region has 16 residues. CDR1 and CDR2 (germline): SSHAT, FNYEAQ (reference sequence). Trimming took 1 base from V and 8 from J; bases not matched to a gene: 9. The CDR3 spells CASSLGLAGALDEQFF. The CDR3 nucleotides are TGTGCCAGCAGCTTAGGCTTAGCGGGGGCTCTCGATGAGCAGTTCTTC. The full variable domain, in which reference TRBV7-7 and TRBJ2-1 provide the parts outside the CDR3, is GAGVSQSPRYKVTKRGQDVTLRCDPISSHATLYWYQQALGQGPEFLTYFNYEAQPDKSGLPSDRFSAERPEGSISTLTIQRTEQRDSAMYRCASSLGLAGALDEQFFGPGTRLTVL.